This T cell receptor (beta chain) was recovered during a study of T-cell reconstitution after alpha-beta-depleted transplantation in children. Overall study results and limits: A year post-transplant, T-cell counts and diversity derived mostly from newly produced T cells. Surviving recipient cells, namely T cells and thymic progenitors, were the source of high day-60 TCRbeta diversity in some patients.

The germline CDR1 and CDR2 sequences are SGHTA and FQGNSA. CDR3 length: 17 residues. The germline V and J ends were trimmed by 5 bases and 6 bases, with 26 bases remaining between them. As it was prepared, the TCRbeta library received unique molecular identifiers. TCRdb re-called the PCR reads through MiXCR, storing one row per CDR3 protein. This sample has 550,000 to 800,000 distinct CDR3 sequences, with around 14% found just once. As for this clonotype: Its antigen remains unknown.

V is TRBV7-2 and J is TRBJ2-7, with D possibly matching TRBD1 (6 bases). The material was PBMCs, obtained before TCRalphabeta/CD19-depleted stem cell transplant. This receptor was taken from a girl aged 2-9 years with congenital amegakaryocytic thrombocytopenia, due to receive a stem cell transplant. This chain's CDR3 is CASSHTPINRVLGEQYF. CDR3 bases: TGTGCCAGCAGCCACACCCCGATAAACAGGGTCCTTGGCGAGCAGTACTTC.